This T cell receptor (beta chain) was identified during a study of long-term antiretroviral therapy in people with HIV. In regard to this clone: The antigen remains undetermined.

The CDR3 covers 16 residues. The germline V gene has CDR1 LGHNA and CDR2 YSLEER. Trimming removed 2 bases at V and 4 bases at J, with 12 bases between. Survey level was the resolution at which the v3.0 immunoSEQ assay ran. Only in-frame clones appear in the TCRdb table, and some are missing; sequencing was by immunoSEQ multiplex PCR. The sample has roughly 20,000 clones, around nine tenths seen once. Study-level findings and limits: Blood sampling spanned 2004 to 2017, possibly under older ART regimens.

Material: unsorted PBMCs, obtained 2.3 years after starting antiretroviral therapy. This rearrangement joins TRBV4-3 to TRBJ2-6; the D is unclear. This TCR derives from a man in his 60s with HIV. The CDR3 DNA is TGCGCCAGCAGCCAATCCTTCTCACTGGGGGCCAACGTCCTGACTTTC. It yields the protein CASSQSFSLGANVLTF.